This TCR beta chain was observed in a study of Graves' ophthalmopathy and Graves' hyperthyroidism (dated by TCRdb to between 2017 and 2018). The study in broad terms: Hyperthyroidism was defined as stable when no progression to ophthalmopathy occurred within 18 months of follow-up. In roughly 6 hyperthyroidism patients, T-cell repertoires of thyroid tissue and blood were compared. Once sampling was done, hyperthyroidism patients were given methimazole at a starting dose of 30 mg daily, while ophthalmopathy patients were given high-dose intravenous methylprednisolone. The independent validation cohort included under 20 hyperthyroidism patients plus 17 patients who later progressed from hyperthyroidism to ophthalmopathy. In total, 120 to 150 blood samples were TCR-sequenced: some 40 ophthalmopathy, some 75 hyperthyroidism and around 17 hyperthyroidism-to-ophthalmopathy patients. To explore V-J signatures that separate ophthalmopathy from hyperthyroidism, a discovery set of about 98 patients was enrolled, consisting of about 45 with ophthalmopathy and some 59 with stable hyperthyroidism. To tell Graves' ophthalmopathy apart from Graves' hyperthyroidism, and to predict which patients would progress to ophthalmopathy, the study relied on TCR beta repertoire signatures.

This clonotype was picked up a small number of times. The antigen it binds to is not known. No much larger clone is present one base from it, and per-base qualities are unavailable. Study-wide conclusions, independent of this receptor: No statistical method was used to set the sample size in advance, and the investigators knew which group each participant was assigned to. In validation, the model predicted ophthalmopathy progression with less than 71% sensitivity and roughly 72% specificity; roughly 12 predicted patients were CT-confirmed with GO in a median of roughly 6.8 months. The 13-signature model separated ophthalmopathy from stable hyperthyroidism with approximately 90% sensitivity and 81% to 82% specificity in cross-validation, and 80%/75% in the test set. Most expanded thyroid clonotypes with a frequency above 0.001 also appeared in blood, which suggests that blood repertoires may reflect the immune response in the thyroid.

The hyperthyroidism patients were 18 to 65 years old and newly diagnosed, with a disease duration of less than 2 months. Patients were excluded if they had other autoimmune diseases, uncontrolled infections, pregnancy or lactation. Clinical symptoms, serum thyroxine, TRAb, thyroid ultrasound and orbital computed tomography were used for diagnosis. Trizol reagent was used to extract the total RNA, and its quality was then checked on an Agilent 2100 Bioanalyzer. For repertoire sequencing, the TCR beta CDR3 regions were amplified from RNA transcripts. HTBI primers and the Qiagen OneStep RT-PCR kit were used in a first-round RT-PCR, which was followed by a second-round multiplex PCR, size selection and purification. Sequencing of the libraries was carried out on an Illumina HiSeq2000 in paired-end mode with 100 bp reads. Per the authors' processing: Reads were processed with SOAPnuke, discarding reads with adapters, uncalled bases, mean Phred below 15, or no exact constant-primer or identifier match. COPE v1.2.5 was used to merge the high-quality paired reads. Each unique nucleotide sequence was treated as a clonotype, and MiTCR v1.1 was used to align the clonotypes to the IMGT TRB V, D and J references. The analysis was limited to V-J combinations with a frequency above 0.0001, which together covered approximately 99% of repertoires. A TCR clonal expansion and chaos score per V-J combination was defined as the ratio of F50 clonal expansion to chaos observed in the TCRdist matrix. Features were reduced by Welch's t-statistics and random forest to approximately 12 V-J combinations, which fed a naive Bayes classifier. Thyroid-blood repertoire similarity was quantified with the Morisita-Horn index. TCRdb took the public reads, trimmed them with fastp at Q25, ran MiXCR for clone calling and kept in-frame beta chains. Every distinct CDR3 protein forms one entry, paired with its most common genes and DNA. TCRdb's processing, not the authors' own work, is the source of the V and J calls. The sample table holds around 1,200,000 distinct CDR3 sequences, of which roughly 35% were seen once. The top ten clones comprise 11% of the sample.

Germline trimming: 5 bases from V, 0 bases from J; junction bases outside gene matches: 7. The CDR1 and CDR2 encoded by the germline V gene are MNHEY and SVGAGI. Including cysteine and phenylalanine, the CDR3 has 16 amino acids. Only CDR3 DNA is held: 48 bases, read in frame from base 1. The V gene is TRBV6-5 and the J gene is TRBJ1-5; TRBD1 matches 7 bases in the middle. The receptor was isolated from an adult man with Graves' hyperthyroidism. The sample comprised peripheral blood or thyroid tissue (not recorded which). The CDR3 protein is CASSPRQGHSNQPQHF. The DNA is TGTGCCAGCAGTCCCCGACAGGGACATAGCAATCAGCCCCAGCATTTT.